This is a list of T cell receptor beta chains from one sample in a study of blood T cell repertoires in COVID-19. Measured with immunoSEQ multiplex PCR; TCRdb has only the in-frame clones, and not every one. The sample holds about 170,000 clones, around 90% seen once. The sequencing sample was made of peripheral blood. All receptors derive from a man aged 18 to 29 with COVID-19, enrolled during active disease. The CDR3 runs from the conserved cysteine through the conserved F or W. A D gene is named only where the DNA matches it firmly. Not all rows give a size; the values are once, few, many and, for expanded clones, a class.

TRBV6-5,once,TRBJ1-4,TRBD1,TGTGCCAGCAGGGGAGCACAGGGGGCAGGTGAAAAACTGCTTTTT,CASRGAQGAGEKLLF
TRBV15,NA,TRBJ2-7,NA,TGTGCCACCAGCAGAGATCGGGGGAATCCCTACGAGCAGTACTTC,CATSRDRGNPYEQYF
TRBV19,once,TRBJ1-4,NA,TGTGCCAGTAGTATAGAGGAGGGCCTTAATGAAAAACTGCTTTTT,CASSIEEGLNEKLLF
TRBV4-1,NA,TRBJ2-1,TRBD2,TGCGCCAGCAGCCCCTATCTGGGCGGGGGTGAGCAGTTCTTC,CASSPYLGGGEQFF
TRBV9,NA,TRBJ2-7,NA,TGTGCCAGCAGCGTAGGGGCGGGCCCGAGCTCCTACGAGCAGTACTTC,CASSVGAGPSSYEQYF
TRBV9,NA,TRBJ1-1,NA,TGTGCCAGCAGCGTCGCACAGGGCACTGAAGCTTTCTTT,CASSVAQGTEAFF
TRBV27,NA,TRBJ2-7,TRBD1,TGTGCCAGCAGGCACTCGACAGGGGTGTCCTACGAGCAGTACTTC,CASRHSTGVSYEQYF
TRBV30,NA,TRBJ1-5,NA,TGTGCCTGGAGTGTGGCAGCGAGCAATCAGCCCCAGCATTTT,CAWSVAASNQPQHF
TRBV7-3,NA,TRBJ2-1,TRBD2,TGTGCCAGCAGCTTATTGGCTAGCGGAGACCACTACAATGAGCAGTTCTTC,CASSLLASGDHYNEQFF
TRBV25-1,NA,TRBJ1-1,TRBD1,TGTGCCAGCCGAGGGACAGGGTTCTTTACTGAAGCTTTCTTT,CASRGTGFFTEAFF
TRBV9,NA,TRBJ2-1,TRBD2,TGTGCCAGCAGCGTAGACGGCGGGAGCACCTACAATGAGCAGTTCTTC,CASSVDGGSTYNEQFF
TRBV27,NA,TRBJ1-1,TRBD1,TGTGCCAGCAGTTTACAAGGGACAGGGAGCACTGAAGCTTTCTTT,CASSLQGTGSTEAFF
TRBV9,NA,TRBJ2-1,TRBD2,TGTGCCAGCAGCGACAAACTAGCGGGACGGGACAATGAGCAGTTCTTC,CASSDKLAGRDNEQFF
TRBV5-1,NA,TRBJ2-7,NA,TGCGCCAGCAGCTTGGCAGGGGCAACCTACGAGCAGTACTTC,CASSLAGATYEQYF
TRBV5-1,NA,TRBJ1-2,NA,TGCGCCAGCAGCCCCAGGGGCTTTTCGTATGGCTACACCTTC,CASSPRGFSYGYTF
TRBV6-2/TRBV6-3,NA,TRBJ1-5,NA,TGTGCCAGCAGTTCGGGGATATATCAGCCCCAGCATTTT,CASSSGIYQPQHF
TRBV5-4,NA,TRBJ2-2,TRBD1,TGTGCCAGCAGCTTCGGACAGGGTGGCACCGGGGAGCTGTTTTTT,CASSFGQGGTGELFF
TRBV3-1/TRBV3-2,NA,TRBJ1-5,TRBD1,TGTGCCAGCAGCCAACCCAGGCAGGGGGCTCGTTATCAGCCCCAGCATTTT,CASSQPRQGARYQPQHF
TRBV7-8,NA,TRBJ2-1,TRBD2,TGTGCCAGCAGCCCAGGGGTACTAGCGGGCATATACAATGAGCAGTTCTTC,CASSPGVLAGIYNEQFF
TRBV7-9,NA,TRBJ1-3,TRBD1,TGTGCCAGCAGCCTTGGGACAGAAGGAAACACCATATATTTT,CASSLGTEGNTIYF
TRBV5-4,NA,TRBJ2-3,TRBD2,TGTGCCAGCAGCTTGGAGGCTGGCGGGAGGGGCGATACGCAGTATTTT,CASSLEAGGRGDTQYF
TRBV16,few,TRBJ2-3,TRBD1,TGTGCCAGCAGCCAGGGCGTCACAGGGGGCCACGTGCCCCCTCGCACAGATACGCAGTATTTT,CASSQGVTGGHVPPRTDTQYF
TRBV30,NA,TRBJ2-3,TRBD2,TGTGCCTGGAGGGTAGCGGGAACAGATACGCAGTATTTT,CAWRVAGTDTQYF
TRBV28,NA,TRBJ1-2,NA,TGTGCCAGCAGTTTAACGGTGACTAACTATGGCTACACCTTC,CASSLTVTNYGYTF
TRBV27,NA,TRBJ2-2,NA,TGTGCCAGCAGTCCCCTCGCGAACACCGGGGAGCTGTTTTTT,CASSPLANTGELFF
TRBV4-3,once,TRBJ2-1,NA,TGCGCCAGCAGCCAAGATCTTAGTGGTCCTCTTTACAATGAGCAGTTCTTC,CASSQDLSGPLYNEQFF
TRBV4-1,NA,TRBJ1-1,NA,TGCGCCAGCAGCCAAACCTCCGGGGGGCCGATGGCTTTCTTT,CASSQTSGGPMAFF
TRBV11-2,NA,TRBJ2-7,NA,TGTGCCAGCAGCTTCTCTGGCGGGGTATCCTACGAGCAGTACTTC,CASSFSGGVSYEQYF
TRBV9,NA,TRBJ2-3,TRBD2,TGTGCCAGCAGCGCCCTAGGGCGGGAGGTTGCAGATACGCAGTATTTT,CASSALGREVADTQYF
TRBV4-1,NA,TRBJ2-7,TRBD1,TGCGCCAGCAGCCAGGACCGGGACAGTATATACGAGCAGTACTTC,CASSQDRDSIYEQYF
TRBV30,NA,TRBJ1-2,NA,TGTGCCTGGAGTGTACGTCCGGGGGGCTACACCTTC,CAWSVRPGGYTF
TRBV3-1/TRBV3-2,NA,TRBJ1-2,NA,TGTGCCAGCAGCCAAGATGGCGCGGGGCGAGGCTACACCTTC,CASSQDGAGRGYTF
TRBV27,NA,TRBJ1-4,TRBD1,TGTGCCATCGCCGGGACAGGTGCCGAAAAACTGTTTTTT,CAIAGTGAEKLFF
TRBV5-1,NA,TRBJ1-1,NA,TGCGCCAGCAGCTTGGCCGCTCGGCGGTTGAACACTGAAGCTTTCTTT,CASSLAARRLNTEAFF
TRBV9,NA,TRBJ2-2,NA,TGTGCCAGCAGCCGGGCCGGGGAGCTGTTTTTT,CASSRAGELFF
TRBV6-6,NA,TRBJ2-3,TRBD2,TGTGCCAGCAGTCTAGCGGGAGGGCCAGGGGATACGCAGTATTTT,CASSLAGGPGDTQYF
TRBV27,NA,TRBJ1-1,NA,TGTGCCAGCAACCCCCGCGGGGGGGCTCCTGAAGCTTTCTTT,CASNPRGGAPEAFF
TRBV7-9,once,TRBJ2-1,TRBD2,TGTGCCAGCAGCCCGCCGGTGGGTAGCGGGAACGGCGAGCAGTTCTTC,CASSPPVGSGNGEQFF
TRBV5-6,NA,TRBJ1-4,NA,TGTGCCAGCAGCTTGGTTGTACAGCGGGGTGAAAAACTGCTTTTT,CASSLVVQRGEKLLF
TRBV28,few,TRBJ1-5,TRBD1,TGTGCCAGCAGACAGTCCGGGACAGGGTATAGCAATCAGCCCCAGCATTTT,CASRQSGTGYSNQPQHF
TRBV9,NA,TRBJ2-1,TRBD2,TGTGCCAGCAGCGCTGGACTAGCGGGAGATAGTGGGCAGTTCTTC,CASSAGLAGDSGQFF
TRBV6-5,NA,TRBJ1-1,TRBD1,TGTGCCAGCAAAACTTTGTGGGACAGGGACACTGAAGCTTTCTTT,CASKTLWDRDTEAFF
TRBV10-3,NA,TRBJ1-3,NA,TGTGCCATCAGTGAGTCTCTGACAGGCCAAGGCGGCACCATATATTTT,CAISESLTGQGGTIYF
TRBV5-4,NA,TRBJ2-3,TRBD2,TGTGCCAGCAGCTCAAAGACTAGCGGGAGCACAGATACGCAGTATTTT,CASSSKTSGSTDTQYF
TRBV19,NA,TRBJ2-7,TRBD2,TGTGCCAGTAGTATGGCGGGGGACCCTACCTACGAGCAGTACTTC,CASSMAGDPTYEQYF
TRBV4-1,once,TRBJ2-3,TRBD1,TGCGCCAGCAGCCAAAGCCCGACAGGGGCAGATACGCAGTATTTT,CASSQSPTGADTQYF
TRBV7-3,NA,TRBJ2-2,TRBD1,TGTGCCAGCAGCTTTACAGGGGCCGGGGAGCTGTTTTTT,CASSFTGAGELFF
TRBV19,NA,TRBJ1-6,NA,TGTGCCAGTAGTGCGGCGGATTCACCCCTCCACTTT,CASSAADSPLHF
TRBV11-3,NA,TRBJ2-1,NA,TGTGCCAGCAGCTTGGCTAGTACCCATGAGCAGTTCTTC,CASSLASTHEQFF
TRBV6-5,NA,TRBJ1-6,NA,TGTGCCAGCAGTCGGACTGGTTCACCCCTCCACTTT,CASSRTGSPLHF
TRBV13,NA,TRBJ2-5,TRBD2,TGTGCCAGCAGCTTACCGGGACTAGCGGGGAAAGAGACCCAGTACTTC,CASSLPGLAGKETQYF
TRBV5-4,NA,TRBJ2-2,TRBD2,TGTGCCAGCAGCCCACTAGCGGGAGGGACCGGGGAGCTGTTTTTT,CASSPLAGGTGELFF
TRBV9,NA,TRBJ2-5,TRBD2,TGTGCCAGCAGCGCAAGTGGGAGGGCCGGTTTGGAGACCCAGTACTTC,CASSASGRAGLETQYF
TRBV7-9,NA,TRBJ1-2,TRBD1,TGTGCCAGCAGCTTTCAGGGGACAGGGAATTCGGGCTACACCTTC,CASSFQGTGNSGYTF
TRBV10-2,NA,TRBJ2-7,TRBD2,TGCGCCAGCATCCCGGGACTAGCGCGTTCCTACGAGCAGTACTTC,CASIPGLARSYEQYF
TRBV7-7,NA,TRBJ2-3,NA,TGTGCTAGCAGCCCCGACAGGAGCACAGATACGCAGTATTTT,CASSPDRSTDTQYF
TRBV6-5,NA,TRBJ2-7,TRBD1,TGTGCCAGCGCCGGACAGGGGGGACCCTACGAGCAGTACTTC,CASAGQGGPYEQYF
TRBV27,NA,TRBJ1-5,NA,TGTGCCAGCAGTCGAGTCCCAGGAACAGATAATCAGCCCCAGCATTTT,CASSRVPGTDNQPQHF
TRBV24-1,NA,TRBJ2-1,TRBD1,TGTGCCTCGGGGACAGGCAATGAGCAGTTCTTC,CASGTGNEQFF
TRBV7-9,NA,TRBJ2-3,NA,TGTGCCAGGGCGGAGTCTAGCACAGATACGCAGTATTTT,CARAESSTDTQYF